Each of the 30 T cell receptor beta chains below was sequenced from the same sample in a study of tumor-infiltrating lymphocytes in primary liver carcinoma. Starting material for RNA and DNA co-extraction consisted of roughly 18-34 mg of unsorted bulk tissue. With a constant-region primer, TCR beta cDNA was made from approximately 520 ng of total RNA. It was through three nested multiplex PCR rounds of slightly modified ARM-PCR that TCR beta libraries arose. The first two PCR rounds used TRBV1-TRBV30 primers with a Cbeta primer, roughly 10 cycles each. TCRdb processed the multiplex PCR reads anew with MiXCR; each CDR3 protein has one entry. The repertoire holds over 100,000 distinct CDR3 sequences, with approximately 71% as singletons. Sequenced sample: tumor-adjacent normal liver tissue. These TCRs come from a woman aged 55-75 years with primary liver carcinoma and hepatitis B virus infection.

This clonotype was detected a few times. The chain couples TRBV5-4 to TRBJ2-5; D may be TRBD2 (6 bases). This CDR3 comprises 15 residues. V shed 7 bases and J shed 7 bases, with 23 bases lying between them. Germline CDR1 reads SGHNT; CDR2 reads YYREEE (reference sequence). This chain's CDR3 is CASCKAWRVSATQYF. CDR3 DNA: TGTGCCAGCTGCAAAGCTTGGAGGGTGTCAGCGACCCAGTACTTC.

In its sample, this clonotype was seen many times. The V and J genes are TRBV28 and TRBJ2-1; TRBD2 aligns across 14 bases. Trimming cost V 6 bases and J 7 bases; bases outside gene matches: 8. Germline CDR1 is MDHEN and CDR2 is SYDVKM. This CDR3 comprises 16 residues. The CDR3 region is CASRRAGTSGRNEQFF. The CDR3 region has the DNA TGTGCCAGCAGACGCGCCGGGACTAGCGGGAGAAATGAGCAGTTCTTC.

This clonotype was detected once. An end of the junction does not agree with germline; a read error may underlie this. V usage is TRBV12-3 or TRBV12-4 and J usage is TRBJ1-4; no clear D. This CDR3 is 17 amino acids long. CDR3 DNA sequence: TGTGCCAGCAATTTTTCACCCACTTTCGCAACTAATGAAAAACTGTTATTT. This encodes CASNFSPTFATNEKLLF.

Remarks on this clonotype: A much larger clone is a single base away; this may be a read error. The chain employs TRBV5-1 and TRBJ1-1; no firm D call. The CDR3 is made up of 14 amino acids. Germline V lookup: CDR1 SGHRS, CDR2 YFSETQ. The CDR3 DNA reads as TGCGCCAGCAGCGAGGACGTACTGAACACTGAAGCTGTCTTT. This sequence encodes CASSEDVLNTEAVF. Variable domain in full (rest from reference TRBV5-1 and TRBJ1-1): KAGVTQTPRYLIKTRGQQVTLSCSPISGHRSVSWYQQTPGQGLQFLFEYFSETQRNKGNFPGRFSGRQFSNSRSEMNVSTLELGDSALYLCASSEDVLNTEAVFGQGTRLTVV.

A single count supports this clonotype. With a much larger clone just one base away, this may be a read error. The chain combines TRBV30 with TRBJ2-7; D remains unclear. The V gene's germline CDR1 is GTSNPN and CDR2 SVGIG (reference sequence). The CDR3 is made up of 11 amino acids. V was pared by 2 bases and J by 5 bases, with 7 bases between. The CDR3 here is CAWSWWDEQYF. The CDR3 nucleotides are TGTGCCTGGAGTTGGTGGGACGAGCAGTACTTC.

As concerns this clonotype: Given the absence of the conserved phenylalanine or tryptophan at the CDR3 end, a read error is likely. The limits of the CDR3 on the DNA are not certain, so only TCRdb's listed CDR3 is given. The V call is TRBV6-1, the J call TRBJ2-7. From germline, CDR1 is MNHNS and CDR2 SASEGT. The CDR3 numbers 12 amino acids, ends counted. CDR3 residues: CASSVLGPGQCL.

Worth noting for this clonotype: At one of its ends the junction is not consistent with the germline gene, which may arise from a read error. The V call is TRBV5-1, the J call TRBJ1-2; no clear D gene. Germline V CDR1 and CDR2: SGHRS, YFSETQ. CDR3 length: 14 residues. The CDR3 is CASNLSRANYGFTF. DNA of the CDR3: TGCGCCAGCAACTTGAGCCGAGCTAACTATGGCTTCACCTTC.

Turning to this clonotype: A much larger clone lies a single base off, so this may be a read error. The chain employs TRBV5-1 and TRBJ2-5; no firm D call. Trimming took 4 bases from V and 3 from J, leaving 10 bases between them. The CDR3 extends over 13 amino acids. Germline CDR1 and CDR2: SGHRS and YFSETQ. The CDR3 loop reads CASSLRLEETQYF. CDR3 DNA: TGCGCCAGCAGCCTTCGACTGGAAGAGACCCAGTACTTC.

Points on this clonotype: Its ends do not fully match the called genes, so a read error is possible. This sequence joins TRBV7-9 and TRBJ2-5, with D hard to call. This CDR3 contains 14 residues. Germline values: CDR1 SEHNR, CDR2 FQNEAQ (reference sequence). The CDR3 reads CVSSLRARQETQCF. The CDR3 DNA is TGTGTCAGCAGCTTACGTGCCCGGCAAGAGACCCAGTGCTTC.

To note about this clonotype: Lacking the conserved final phenylalanine or tryptophan, this CDR3 likely reflects a read error. This chain uses TRBV29-1 with TRBJ1-1; D not certain. Germline V CDR1 and CDR2: SQVTM, ANQGSEA. V was cut by 4 bases and J by 11 bases, with 23 bases left in between. This CDR3 is 14 amino acids long. As DNA, the CDR3 is TGCAGCGTTGGTATTGGGTCAGTAAAATTGTGGGCTTTCCTT. It yields the protein CSVGIGSVKLWAFL.

About this clonotype: The junction departs from germline at one end; a sequencing error may be responsible. The CDR3: CGVEGTGNEQYF. The CDR3 DNA sequence: TGCGGCGTTGAAGGGACAGGGAACGAGCAGTACTTC. The chain carries TRBV29-1 and TRBJ2-7; 9 bases agree with TRBD1. This CDR3 is 12 amino acids long. Germline CDR1 is SQVTM and CDR2 is ANQGSEA.

This clonotype was seen ten or more times. V and J are TRBV14 and TRBJ2-7, with TRBD1 identical over 12 bases. V lost 2 bases to trimming and J lost 6 bases; unmatched junction nucleotides: 5. This CDR3 is 15 amino acids long. The germline gives CDR1 SGHDN, CDR2 FVKESK. CDR3 in DNA: TGTGCCAGCAGCCAACAGGGACAGGGGGCGTCCGAGCAGTACTTC. Encoded protein: CASSQQGQGASEQYF.

This clonotype was found once. The chain links TRBV10-2 to TRBJ2-7; D not certain. CDR3 size: 13 residues. Germline CDR1 and CDR2: WSHSY and SAAADI. The V end was cut by 6 bases, the J end by 4 bases, with 13 bases between. DNA for the CDR3: TGCGCCAGCAGCGTGTCTAGAGATTACGAGCAGTACTTC. This sequence encodes CASSVSRDYEQYF.

This chain joins TRBV4-2 and TRBJ1-5; no definite D call. The CDR3 is 14 amino acids. The V end was cut by 1 base, the J end by 1 base, with 5 bases between. Germline loops: CDR1 LGHNA, CDR2 YNFKEQ. Here the CDR3 DNA reads TGTGCCAGCAGCCAAGGGACCAGCAATCAGCCCCAGCATTTT. Translating gives CASSQGTSNQPQHF.

The chain couples TRBV12-3 or TRBV12-4 to TRBJ2-1; 8 nucleotides align to TRBD1. Trimming took 11 bases from V and 8 from J; bases not matched to a gene: 11. This CDR3 comprises 13 residues. CDR3 sequence (DNA): TGTGCCGGCAATGATCAGGGGGCCGATGAGCAGTTCTTC. It specifies CAGNDQGADEQFF.

The chain links TRBV12-3 or TRBV12-4 to TRBJ2-3; TRBD2 is a possible D gene (6 bases). CDR3 size: 15 residues. Trimming removed 1 base at V and 6 bases at J, with 14 bases between. In DNA, the CDR3 is TGTGCCAGCAGTTTAGGTGGGAGGTCACATGATACGCAGTATTTT. Protein product: CASSLGGRSHDTQYF.

The gene calls are TRBV7-2 and TRBJ1-3; D is undetermined. V was trimmed by 1 base and J by 0 bases, leaving 4 bases between them. Germline CDR1 reads SGHTA; CDR2 reads FQGNSA. The CDR3 runs 14 residues. The CDR3 loop is CASSLGDSGNTIYF. CDR3 bases: TGTGCCAGCAGCTTAGGAGACTCTGGAAACACCATATATTTT. Full variable domain (outside the CDR3, taken from reference TRBV7-2 and TRBJ1-3): GAGVSQSPSNKVTEKGKDVELRCDPISGHTALYWYRQSLGQGLEFLIYFQGNSAPDKSGLPSDRFSAERTGGSVSTLTIQRTQQEDSAVYLCASSLGDSGNTIYFGEGSWLTVV.

This clonotype came up a few times. A read error may explain this, as a much larger clone is one base away. This chain links TRBV5-6 with TRBJ2-5; 7 bases are a match to TRBD1. Germline CDR1 and CDR2: SGHDT and YYEEEE. The length of the CDR3 is 13 residues. The V segment lost 0 bases and the J segment 7 bases; nucleotides outside the gene matches: 3. CDR3 region: CASSLEGARTQYF. The CDR3 DNA reads TGTGCCAGCAGCTTGGAGGGGGCCAGGACCCAGTACTTC.

On this clonotype: A read error may produce the germline difference seen at one junction end. The rearrangement uses TRBV6-4 and TRBJ1-1; 9 positions match TRBD1. CDR1 is MRHNA and CDR2 is SNTAGT in the germline V gene. The CDR3 runs to 13 residues. The DNA of the CDR3 is TGTGCCAGCAGAAGGACAGGGGTGTCTGAAGCTTCCTTT. Protein product: CASRRTGVSEASF.

The sample holds many counts of this clonotype. J is TRBJ2-7 and V is TRBV29-1; D might be TRBD1 (5 bases). The CDR3 sequence is 11 residues long. The V and J ends lost 7 bases and 8 bases respectively, with 15 bases between them. From germline, CDR1 is SQVTM and CDR2 ANQGSEA. The CDR3 loop reads CSGALREKQYF. The CDR3 region has the DNA TGCAGCGGCGCTCTCAGGGAAAAGCAGTACTTC.

V and J are TRBV12-3 or TRBV12-4 and TRBJ2-1; no reliable D call. The CDR3 extends over 12 amino acids. The V end lost 6 bases, the J end lost 13 bases, and 16 bases lay between the germline ends. This CDR3 is CASSLILSEQFF. The CDR3 DNA reads TGTGCCAGCAGCTTGATATTAAGCGAACAGTTCTTC.

The sample holds many counts of this clonotype. V gene TRBV30 combines with J gene TRBJ2-7; D could derive from TRBD1 or TRBD2 (5 bases each). There are 16 residues in the CDR3. Looked up from germline, CDR1 is GTSNPN and CDR2 is SVGIG (reference sequence). V was cut by 2 bases and J by 0 bases, with 17 bases left in between. The CDR3 protein is CAWSPLGASSSYEQYF. CDR3 nucleotide sequence: TGTGCCTGGAGTCCATTAGGGGCTAGCAGCTCCTACGAGCAGTACTTC.

About this clonotype: One end of the junction varies from germline; a read error may be responsible. The V and J genes are TRBV28 and TRBJ2-7, with D hard to call. CDR3 size: 14 residues. CDR1 and CDR2 from the germline V gene are MDHEN and SYDVKM. The CDR3 loop is CASSPNHKVHEQCF. CDR3 nucleotide sequence: TGTGCCAGCAGTCCAAACCACAAGGTCCACGAGCAGTGCTTC.

The V and J genes are TRBV5-4 and TRBJ2-2; 10 nucleotides align to TRBD1. Germline V gene sequence: CDR1 SGHNT, CDR2 YYREEE (reference sequence). CDR3 length: 18 residues. Unmatched junction bases numbered 10, after V lost 2 bases and J lost 3 bases. The CDR3 DNA reads as TGTGCCAGCAGCTTACCCTGGACAGGGGGTCGGGACACCGGGGAGCTGTTTTTT. It encodes CASSLPWTGGRDTGELFF.

V usage is TRBV7-3 and J usage is TRBJ2-1; 11 bases fit TRBD2. The CDR3 has 15 amino acids. The V gene's germline CDR1 is SGHTA and CDR2 FQGTGA. V lost 3 bases and J lost 5; bases outside the gene matches: 3. For the CDR3, the DNA is TGTGCCAGCAGCTTGACTAGCGGGACGAACAATGAGCAGTTCTTC. It codes for CASSLTSGTNNEQFF. Supplemented by reference TRBV7-3 and TRBJ2-1, the full variable domain reads GAGVSQTPSNKVTEKGKYVELRCDPISGHTALYWYRQSLGQGPEFLIYFQGTGAADDSGLPNDRFFAVRPEGSVSTLKIQRTERGDSAVYLCASSLTSGTNNEQFFGPGTRLTVL.

Points on this clonotype: One end of the junction does not line up with germline, which may come from a read error. The chain uses TRBV11-1 and TRBJ1-1, with TRBD1 matching over 9 bases. CDR1 and CDR2 (germline): SGHAT, FQDESV (reference sequence). This CDR3 region has 17 residues. CDR3 sequence (DNA): TGTGCCAACAGCCACCGGGACAGGGTCTTAGGTTTTCCTGGAGCTTTCTTT. As protein: CANSHRDRVLGFPGAFF.

This clonotype was counted many times. The rearrangement links TRBV12-3 or TRBV12-4 to TRBJ2-7; no firm D call. Trimming took off 6 bases at V and 0 bases at J, with 21 bases between the two ends. This CDR3 has 17 amino acids. The CDR3 sequence is CASSPRTGMRSSYEQYF. The CDR3 DNA follows: TGTGCCAGCAGCCCTCGGACGGGCATGAGGAGCTCCTACGAGCAGTACTTC.

This clonotype is a singleton in its sample. The CDR3 protein is CASRPWANTQHF. CDR3 DNA sequence: TGTGCCAGCAGACCCTGGGCGAATACGCAGCATTTT. The rearrangement joins TRBV11-2 to TRBJ2-3; D not certain. The J call may be faulty, since TRBJ1-5 better matches the DNA end. The CDR3 runs 12 residues. Germline V lookup: CDR1 SGHAT, CDR2 FQNNGV.

As concerns this clonotype: A single base separates this from a much larger clone, so it may be a read error. This chain connects TRBV11-1 to TRBJ2-7, with unresolved D. Deletions cut 5 bases from V and 5 bases from J, with 13 bases between. CDR3 length: 13 residues. The germline V gene encodes CDR1 SGHAT and CDR2 FQDESV (reference sequence). The CDR3 region is CASSPRIGNEQYF. Written as DNA, the CDR3 is TGTGCCAGCAGCCCAAGGATAGGGAACGAGCAGTACTTC.

The chain employs TRBV6-5 and TRBJ2-7; D ambiguous. The CDR3 has 13 residues. Trimming stripped 9 bases from V and 3 bases from J, with 15 bases between. CDR1 is MNHEY, CDR2 SVGAGI, per germline. The CDR3 nucleotides are TGTGCCAGTACCGGTAGCTGGAGCTACGAGCAGTACTTC. Translating gives CASTGSWSYEQYF.